The rows below give T cell receptor beta chains drawn from one sample of a study of blood T cell repertoires in COVID-19. Method: immunoSEQ multiplex PCR; TCRdb's copy keeps in-frame clones and lacks some. The table has 110,000 or so clones, approximately 90% seen once. Input material: peripheral blood. Receptor source: a woman aged 50 to 60 with acute or convalescent COVID-19. Both conserved end residues are part of each CDR3. Fields, in order: J gene, CDR3 length, V gene, CDR3 protein.

TRBJ2-1 | 19 | TRBV7-2 | CASSLYGPKDGRAYNEQFF
TRBJ2-1 | 15 | TRBV9 | CASSVGGRGLNEQFF
TRBJ1-3 | 15 | TRBV6-5 | CASSTGGASGNTIYF
TRBJ2-3 | 15 | TRBV28 | CASSILAGSPDTQYF
TRBJ2-3 | 11 | TRBV11-1 | CASRRDSTQYF
TRBJ2-3 | 15 | TRBV7-2 | CASSLATGSTDTQYF
TRBJ2-7 | 17 | TRBV7-6 | CASSLGGTSGSRAEQYF
TRBJ2-7 | 15 | TRBV7-9 | CASSLDRGRSYEQYF
TRBJ1-2 | 13 | TRBV9 | CASSVQQGDGYTF
TRBJ2-7 | 16 | TRBV7-9 | CASSHTTSARSYEQYF
TRBJ1-2 | 13 | TRBV7-3 | CASSADQGQAYTF
TRBJ2-7 | 14 | TRBV5-4 | CASSLADSSYEQYF
TRBJ1-2 | 12 | TRBV5-6 | CASSSIGGHYTF
TRBJ1-5 | 14 | TRBV11-2 | CASSLRQGQQPQHF
TRBJ2-3 | 14 | TRBV29-1 | CSVSPRDSPNTQYF
TRBJ2-2 | 11 | TRBV12-3/TRBV12-4 | CASSLFRELFF
TRBJ2-1 | 17 | TRBV6-2/TRBV6-3 | CASSLPPSGRALNEQFF
TRBJ2-4 | 17 | TRBV4-3 | CASSQVAGSIAKNIQYF
TRBJ1-6 | 13 | TRBV6-4 | CASSAHYNSPLHF
TRBJ2-3 | 16 | TRBV5-4 | CASSRTGGSIADTQYF
TRBJ1-4 | 14 | TRBV7-9 | CASTDFAVNEKLFF
TRBJ1-3 | 14 | TRBV6-5 | CASSPWTGWTTIYF
TRBJ1-4 | 15 | TRBV7-8 | CASSPRTGLNEKLFF
TRBJ1-1 | 17 | TRBV10-3 | CAISQDSLWVANTEAFF
TRBJ2-7 | 12 | TRBV27 | CATGADGYEQYF
TRBJ1-1 | 13 | TRBV12-3/TRBV12-4 | CASSPVGQGAAFF
TRBJ1-4 | 16 | TRBV9 | CASSVGGKRGNEKLFF
TRBJ2-1 | 13 | TRBV19 | CASSIGRDNEQFF
TRBJ1-1 | 12 | TRBV13 | CASSAPQGRAFF
TRBJ2-4 | 13 | TRBV27 | CASSGLAANIQYF
TRBJ1-2 | 18 | TRBV27 | CASSLGRGTGGYGYGYTF
TRBJ1-5 | 14 | TRBV18 | CASSQSKSNQPQHF
TRBJ1-2 | 14 | TRBV11-2 | CASSLEPEGIGYTF